In its sample, the clone carrying this T cell receptor (beta chain) was seen a few times. TCRdb used MiXCR to reprocess the RT-PCR reads, holding one entry per CDR3 protein. The sample shows 70,000 to 95,000 distinct CDR3 sequences, approximately 5% of them seen only once. The record originates from a study of patients and donors after allogeneic stem cell transplantation. The sequenced material came from blood, either unsorted or a sorted T cell fraction (not recorded which). The clonotype comes from a human donor who was either an allogeneic HSCT recipient or a stem cell or donor lymphocyte infusion donor (not recorded which). It is not recorded whose cells these are; they may come from a transplant donor.

The CDR3 bases are TGTGCCAGTAGTATAAGTCTAGATATTCAATACGAGCAGTACTTC. It translates to CASSISLDIQYEQYF. V is TRBV19 and J is TRBJ2-7; D uncertain. Germline V gives CDR1 LNHDA, CDR2 SQIVND (reference sequence). The CDR3 has 15 amino acids. Trimming took off 2 bases at V and 4 bases at J, with 15 bases between the two ends. The full variable domain, completed using reference TRBV19 and TRBJ2-7, is DGGITQSPKYLFRKEGQNVTLSCEQNLNHDAMYWYRQDPGQGLRLIYYSQIVNDFQKGDIAEGYSVSREKKESFPLTVTSAQKNPTAFYLCASSISLDIQYEQYFGPGTRLTVT.